This TCR beta chain was captured in a study of T cells after yellow fever vaccination. This clonotype has only a few counts. The target antigen is unknown. Germline CDR1 reads SGHDT; CDR2 reads YYEEEE. The CDR3 has 13 residues. The germline V and J ends were trimmed by 0 bases and 2 bases, with 6 bases remaining between them. Regarding the study as a whole: On re-exposure, the response was weaker but peaked faster, at day 5 versus 15. Post-booster reappearance was seen for most primary-vaccination clones (nearly 97% CD4, around 89% CD8). Abundant clonotypes from the bulk population could contaminate FACS-sorted repertoires.

5'RACE template switching produced TCR cDNA carrying a universal primer site and UMIs. MiXCR, applied by TCRdb to the 5' RACE reads, yields one record per CDR3 protein. Here the sample spans about 350,000 distinct CDR3 sequences, about 4% being singletons. The material was PBMCs, obtained 5 days after the yellow fever booster vaccination. The chain links TRBV5-6 to TRBJ2-7; unclear D gene. The TCR sequence derives from a man aged 18 to 35 who received the YFV17D yellow fever vaccine. CDR3 region: CASSLAQTYEQYV. CDR3 sequence (DNA): TGTGCCAGCAGCTTGGCCCAGACCTACGAGCAGTACGTC.